This T cell receptor (beta chain) was found in a study of T-cell memory formation after mild COVID-19. There are a few counts of this clonotype. Its matching antigen is unknown. TCRdb fed the 5' RACE reads into MiXCR, producing one record per CDR3 protein. The sample includes roughly 450,000 distinct CDR3 sequences, 18% of them seen just once. Trimming took 7 bases from V and 7 from J; bases not matched to a gene: 7. The germline CDR1 and CDR2 sequences are LNHDA and SQIVND (reference sequence). The CDR3 is 14 amino acids. The study, taken as a whole, reports: Clones that contracted from day 15 to 85 had balanced CD4/CD8; later expanders were CD4+ biased.

The specimen sequenced was PBMCs or a T cell subset sorted from them (not recorded which). The chain combines TRBV19 with TRBJ1-4; 9 nucleotides agree with TRBD1. The clonotype was recovered from an adult woman who had mild COVID-19 (a few samples of this study predate the infection). Cell type and time point are not known. Here the CDR3 reads CASTSGQGVEKLFF. For the CDR3, the DNA is TGTGCCAGTACCTCGGGACAGGGTGTTGAAAAACTGTTTTTT.